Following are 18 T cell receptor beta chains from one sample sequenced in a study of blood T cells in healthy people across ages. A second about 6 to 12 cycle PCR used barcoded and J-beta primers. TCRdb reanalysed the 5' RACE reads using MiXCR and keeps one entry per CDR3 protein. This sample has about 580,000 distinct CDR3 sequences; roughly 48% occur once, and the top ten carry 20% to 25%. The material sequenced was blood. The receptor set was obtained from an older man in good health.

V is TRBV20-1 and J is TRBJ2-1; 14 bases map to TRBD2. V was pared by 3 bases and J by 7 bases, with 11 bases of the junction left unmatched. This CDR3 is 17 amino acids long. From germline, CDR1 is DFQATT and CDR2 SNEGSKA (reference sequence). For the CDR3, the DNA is TGCAGTGCTAGGGGACTAGCGGGAGCCCGAGGGTCGAATGAGCAGTTCTTC. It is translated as CSARGLAGARGSNEQFF.

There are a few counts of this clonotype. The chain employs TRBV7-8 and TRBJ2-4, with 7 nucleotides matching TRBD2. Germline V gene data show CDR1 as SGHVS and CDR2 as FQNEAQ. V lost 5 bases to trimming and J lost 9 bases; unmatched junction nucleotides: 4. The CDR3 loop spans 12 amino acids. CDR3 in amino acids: CASSEGLGIQYF. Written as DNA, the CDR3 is TGTGCCAGCAGCGAAGGACTAGGCATTCAGTACTTC.

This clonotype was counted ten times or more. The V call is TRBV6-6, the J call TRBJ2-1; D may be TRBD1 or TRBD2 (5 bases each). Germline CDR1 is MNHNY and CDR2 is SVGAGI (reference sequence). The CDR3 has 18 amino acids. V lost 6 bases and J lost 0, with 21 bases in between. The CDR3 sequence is CASSRSSGQRSSYNEQFF. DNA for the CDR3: TGTGCCAGCAGCCGATCGTCGGGGCAGCGGTCCTCCTACAATGAGCAGTTCTTC.

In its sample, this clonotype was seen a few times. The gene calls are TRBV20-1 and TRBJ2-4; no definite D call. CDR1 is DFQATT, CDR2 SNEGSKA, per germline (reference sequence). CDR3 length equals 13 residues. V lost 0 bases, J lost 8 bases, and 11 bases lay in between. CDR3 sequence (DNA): TGCAGTGCTAGAGATAATGGATTGGACATTCAGTACTTC. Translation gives CSARDNGLDIQYF.

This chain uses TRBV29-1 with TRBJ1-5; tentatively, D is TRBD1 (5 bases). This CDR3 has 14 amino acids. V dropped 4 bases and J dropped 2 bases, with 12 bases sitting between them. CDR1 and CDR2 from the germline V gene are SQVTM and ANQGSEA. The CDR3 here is CSVVLAGRNQPQHF. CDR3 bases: TGCAGCGTTGTACTGGCAGGGCGCAATCAGCCCCAGCATTTT.

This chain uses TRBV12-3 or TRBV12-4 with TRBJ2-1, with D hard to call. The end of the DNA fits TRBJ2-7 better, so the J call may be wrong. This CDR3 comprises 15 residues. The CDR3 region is CASSVLSKTYNEQYF. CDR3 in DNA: TGTGCCAGCAGCGTCCTGAGCAAGACATACAATGAGCAGTACTTC.

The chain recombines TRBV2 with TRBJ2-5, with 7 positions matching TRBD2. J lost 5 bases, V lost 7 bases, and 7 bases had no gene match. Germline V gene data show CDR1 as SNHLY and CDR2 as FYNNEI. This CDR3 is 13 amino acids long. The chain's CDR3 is CASTRTSRETQYF. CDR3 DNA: TGTGCCAGCACCAGGACTAGTAGGGAGACCCAGTACTTC.

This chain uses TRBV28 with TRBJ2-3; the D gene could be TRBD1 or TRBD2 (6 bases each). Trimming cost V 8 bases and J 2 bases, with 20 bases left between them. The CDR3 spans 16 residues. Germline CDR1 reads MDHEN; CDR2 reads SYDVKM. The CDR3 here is CASHNNGGGYTDTQYF. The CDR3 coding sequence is TGTGCCAGCCACAATAACGGGGGCGGATACACAGATACGCAGTATTTT.

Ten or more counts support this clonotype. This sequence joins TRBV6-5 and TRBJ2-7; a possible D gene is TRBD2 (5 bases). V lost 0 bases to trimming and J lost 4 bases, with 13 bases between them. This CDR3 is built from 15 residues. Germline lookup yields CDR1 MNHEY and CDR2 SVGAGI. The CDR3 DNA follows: TGTGCCAGCAGTTACTCGGCCAGTATAGCGTACGAGCAGTACTTC. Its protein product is CASSYSASIAYEQYF.

CDR3 bases: TGTGCCAGCAGTTCCCCGGGACAGGGGGCCTTAGAGACCCAGTACTTC. Amino acid sequence: CASSSPGQGALETQYF. V and J are TRBV28 and TRBJ2-5; 12 bases map to TRBD1. The CDR3 sequence is 16 residues long. The V segment lost 4 bases and the J segment 4 bases; nucleotides outside the gene matches: 7. CDR1 and CDR2 (germline): MDHEN, SYDVKM.

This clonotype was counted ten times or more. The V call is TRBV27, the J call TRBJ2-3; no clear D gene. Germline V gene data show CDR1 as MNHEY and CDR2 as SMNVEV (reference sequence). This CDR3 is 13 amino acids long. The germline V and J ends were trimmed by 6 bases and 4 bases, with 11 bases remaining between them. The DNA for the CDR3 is TGTGCCAGCAGAAACCTCTTCGCAGATACGCAGTATTTT. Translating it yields CASRNLFADTQYF.

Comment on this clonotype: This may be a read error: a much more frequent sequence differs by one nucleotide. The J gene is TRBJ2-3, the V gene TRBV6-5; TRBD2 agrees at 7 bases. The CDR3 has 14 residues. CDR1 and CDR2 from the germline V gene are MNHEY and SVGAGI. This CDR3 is CASSDSKRGDTQYF. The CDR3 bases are TGTGCCAGCAGTGACTCGAAGCGGGGAGATACGCAGTATTTT.

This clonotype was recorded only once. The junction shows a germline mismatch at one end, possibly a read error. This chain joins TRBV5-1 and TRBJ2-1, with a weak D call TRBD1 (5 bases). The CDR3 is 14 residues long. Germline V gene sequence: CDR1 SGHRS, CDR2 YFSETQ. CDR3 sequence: CANSPFGQVNEQFF. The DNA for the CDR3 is TGCGCCAACAGCCCTTTTGGACAAGTCAATGAGCAGTTCTTC.

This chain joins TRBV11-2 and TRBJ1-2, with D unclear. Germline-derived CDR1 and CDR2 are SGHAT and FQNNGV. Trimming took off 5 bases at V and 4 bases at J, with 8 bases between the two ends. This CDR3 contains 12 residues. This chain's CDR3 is CASSAYSYGYTF. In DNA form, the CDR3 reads TGTGCCAGCAGCGCATACTCCTATGGCTACACCTTC.

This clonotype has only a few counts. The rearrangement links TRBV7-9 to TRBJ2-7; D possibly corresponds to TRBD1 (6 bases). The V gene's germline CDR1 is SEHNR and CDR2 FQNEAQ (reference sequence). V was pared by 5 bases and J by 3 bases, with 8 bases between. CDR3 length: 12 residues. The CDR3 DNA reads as TGTGCCAGCAGCCGGACAGTCTACGAGCAGTACTTC. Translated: CASSRTVYEQYF. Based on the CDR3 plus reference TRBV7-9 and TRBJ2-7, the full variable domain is DTGVSQNPRHKITKRGQNVTFRCDPISEHNRLYWYRQTLGQGPEFLTYFQNEAQLEKSRLLSDRFSAERPKGSFSTLEIQRTEQGDSAMYLCASSRTVYEQYFGPGTRLTVT.

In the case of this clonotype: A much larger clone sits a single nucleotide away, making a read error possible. The CDR3 loop reads CSVGVTHDLNNEQFF. CDR3 bases: TGCAGCGTTGGGGTGACCCATGATCTGAACAATGAGCAGTTCTTC. The chain carries TRBV29-1 and TRBJ2-1, with D hard to call. CDR1 and CDR2 (germline): SQVTM, ANQGSEA. The germline V and J ends were trimmed by 4 bases and 5 bases, with 18 bases remaining between them. The CDR3 totals 15 residues.

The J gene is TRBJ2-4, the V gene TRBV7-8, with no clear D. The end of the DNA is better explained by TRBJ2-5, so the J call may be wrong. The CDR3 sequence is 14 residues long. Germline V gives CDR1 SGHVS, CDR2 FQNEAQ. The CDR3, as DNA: TGTGCCAGCACGTCGGACCCAGCTCAAGAGACCCAGTACTTC. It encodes CASTSDPAQETQYF.

The DNA of the CDR3 is TGTGCCATCACCCCGGGACAGGGGGACTACGAGCAGTACTTC. Amino acids: CAITPGQGDYEQYF. The V and J genes are TRBV10-3 and TRBJ2-7, with TRBD1 matching 11 bases. Germline CDR1 reads ENHRY; CDR2 reads SYGVKD. V gave up 7 bases and J gave up 3 bases; unmatched junction bases: 5. The CDR3 covers 14 residues.